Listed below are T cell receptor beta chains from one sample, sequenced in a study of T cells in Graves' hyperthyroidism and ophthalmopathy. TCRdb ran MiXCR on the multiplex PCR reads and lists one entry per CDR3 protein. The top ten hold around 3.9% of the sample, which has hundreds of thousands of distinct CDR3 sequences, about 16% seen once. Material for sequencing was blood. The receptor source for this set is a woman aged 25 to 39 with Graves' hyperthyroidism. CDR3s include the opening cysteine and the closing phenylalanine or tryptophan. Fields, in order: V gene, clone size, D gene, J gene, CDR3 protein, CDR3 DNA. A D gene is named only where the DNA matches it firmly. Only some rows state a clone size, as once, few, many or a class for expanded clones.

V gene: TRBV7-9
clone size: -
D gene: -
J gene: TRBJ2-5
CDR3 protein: CASSLEEGALPTYF
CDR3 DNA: TGTGCCAGCAGCTTAGAGGAGGGGGCGCTTCCGACGTACTTC

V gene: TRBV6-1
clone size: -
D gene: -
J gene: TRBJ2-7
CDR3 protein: CASSDDNTYEQYF
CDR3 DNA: TGTGCCAGCAGTGATGACAATACCTACGAGCAGTACTTC

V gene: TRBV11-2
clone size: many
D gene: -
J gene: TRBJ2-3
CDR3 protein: CASSSAGDTQYF
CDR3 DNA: TGTGCCAGCAGCTCAGCGGGAGATACGCAGTATTTT

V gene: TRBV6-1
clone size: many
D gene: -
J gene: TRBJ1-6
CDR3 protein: CASSEELPNSPLHF
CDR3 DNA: TGTGCCAGCAGTGAAGAGTTACCCAATTCACCCCTCCACTTT

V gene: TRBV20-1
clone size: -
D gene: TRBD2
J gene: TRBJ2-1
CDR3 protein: CSAEGGVAGGTSSYNEQFF
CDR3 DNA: TGCAGTGCTGAGGGGGGGGTAGCGGGAGGGACCAGCTCCTACAATGAGCAGTTCTTC

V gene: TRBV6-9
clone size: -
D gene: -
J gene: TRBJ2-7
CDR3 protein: CASSSRTDSYEQYF
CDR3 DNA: TGTGCCAGCAGTTCCAGGACCGACTCCTACGAGCAGTACTTC

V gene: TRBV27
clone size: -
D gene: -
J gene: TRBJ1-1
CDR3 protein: CASSLSGGTTEAFF
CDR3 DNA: TGTGCCAGCAGTTTATCAGGTGGGACCACTGAAGCTTTCTTT

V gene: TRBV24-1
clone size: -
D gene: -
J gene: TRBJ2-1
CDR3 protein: CATSLTGTFNEQFF
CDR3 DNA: TGTGCCACCAGTTTGACCGGGACCTTCAATGAGCAGTTCTTC

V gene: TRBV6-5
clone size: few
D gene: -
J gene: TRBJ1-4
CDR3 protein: CASSYGPQGINEKLFF
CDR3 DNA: TGTGCCAGCAGTTACGGTCCCCAGGGCATAAATGAAAAACTGTTTTTT

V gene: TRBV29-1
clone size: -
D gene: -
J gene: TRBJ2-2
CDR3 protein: CSAFFGGTVTPGSCFF
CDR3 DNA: -

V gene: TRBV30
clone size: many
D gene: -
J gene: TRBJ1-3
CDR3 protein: CAWSVSNTGNTIYF
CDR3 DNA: TGTGCCTGGAGTGTGTCGAATACCGGAAACACCATATATTTT

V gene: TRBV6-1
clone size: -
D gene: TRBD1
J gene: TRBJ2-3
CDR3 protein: CASRSGTASTDTQYF
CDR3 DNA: TGTGCCAGCAGATCCGGGACAGCTAGCACAGATACGCAGTATTTT

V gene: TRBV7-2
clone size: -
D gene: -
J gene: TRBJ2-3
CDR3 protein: CASRAPGGTDTQYF
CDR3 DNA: TGTGCCAGCAGGGCCCCGGGGGGCACAGATACGCAGTATTTT

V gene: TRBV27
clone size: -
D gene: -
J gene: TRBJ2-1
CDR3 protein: CASSFTGPAHEQFF
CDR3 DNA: TGTGCCAGCAGTTTCACTGGGCCTGCACATGAGCAGTTCTTC

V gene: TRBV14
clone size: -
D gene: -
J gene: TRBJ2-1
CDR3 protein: CASCPWGYNEQFF
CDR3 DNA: TGTGCCAGCTGCCCGTGGGGGTACAATGAGCAGTTCTTC

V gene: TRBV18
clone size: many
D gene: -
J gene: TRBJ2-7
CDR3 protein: CASSPTGNSYEQYF
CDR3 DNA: TGTGCCAGCTCACCAACAGGTAACTCCTACGAGCAGTACTTC

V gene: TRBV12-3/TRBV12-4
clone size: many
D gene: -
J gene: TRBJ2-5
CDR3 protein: CASSLRRQQETQYF
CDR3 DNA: TGTGCCAGCAGTTTGAGGCGACAACAAGAGACCCAGTACTTC

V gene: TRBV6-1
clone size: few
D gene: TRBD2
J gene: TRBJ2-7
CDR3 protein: CASNLLRAGGGLAGGLHNEQYF
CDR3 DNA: TGTGCCAGCAATCTCCTACGGGCAGGGGGCGGACTAGCGGGAGGGCTACACAACGAGCAGTACTTC

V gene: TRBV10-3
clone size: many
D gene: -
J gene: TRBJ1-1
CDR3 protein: CAISDRDVAEAFF
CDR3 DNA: TGTGCCATCAGTGACCGGGATGTAGCTGAAGCTTTCTTT

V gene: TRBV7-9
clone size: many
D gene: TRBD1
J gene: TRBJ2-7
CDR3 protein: CASSLDRQGRRYEQYF
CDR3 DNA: TGTGCCAGCAGCTTAGATAGACAGGGGCGACGCTACGAGCAGTACTTC

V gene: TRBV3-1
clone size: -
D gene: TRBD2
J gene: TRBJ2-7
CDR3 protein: CASSHASGSYEQYF
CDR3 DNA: TGTGCCAGCAGCCACGCTAGCGGGTCCTACGAGCAGTACTTC

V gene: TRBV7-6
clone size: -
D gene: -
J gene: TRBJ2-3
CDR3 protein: CASSLVTGTSTDTQYF
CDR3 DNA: TGTGCCAGCAGCCTTGTGACAGGGACTAGCACAGATACGCAGTATTTT

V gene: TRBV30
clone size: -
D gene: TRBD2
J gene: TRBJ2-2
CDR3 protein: CAWSTAGGAGELFF
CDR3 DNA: TGTGCCTGGAGTACAGCGGGAGGAGCCGGGGAGCTGTTTTTT

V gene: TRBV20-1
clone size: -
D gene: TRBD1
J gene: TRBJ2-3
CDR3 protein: CSARDTGQGGTDTQYF
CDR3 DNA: TGCAGTGCTAGAGATACGGGACAGGGAGGTACAGATACGCAGTATTTT

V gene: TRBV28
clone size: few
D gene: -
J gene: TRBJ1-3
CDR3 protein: CASSLKFQLGSGNTIYF
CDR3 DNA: TGTGCCAGCAGTTTGAAGTTTCAGTTAGGATCTGGAAACACCATATATTTT

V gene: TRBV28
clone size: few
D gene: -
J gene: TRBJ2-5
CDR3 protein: CASSRRQGVGGARYF
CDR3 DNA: TGTGCCAGCAGTCGCCGACAAGGGGTCGGCGGGGCCCGGTACTTC

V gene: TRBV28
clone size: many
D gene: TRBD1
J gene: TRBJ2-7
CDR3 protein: CASSSPTTGGERWQYF
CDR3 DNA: TGTGCCAGCAGTTCACCAACGACAGGGGGTGAGCGATGGCAGTACTTC

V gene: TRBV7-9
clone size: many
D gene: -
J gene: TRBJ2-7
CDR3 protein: CASSLDGEAAEQYF
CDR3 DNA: TGTGCCAGCAGCTTAGACGGGGAGGCCGCCGAGCAGTACTTC

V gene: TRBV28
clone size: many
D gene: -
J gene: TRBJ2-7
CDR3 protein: CASSQGFEQYF
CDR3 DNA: TGTGCCAGCAGTCAGGGGTTCGAGCAGTACTTC

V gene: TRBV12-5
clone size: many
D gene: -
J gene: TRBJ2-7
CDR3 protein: CASGFPGDYEQYF
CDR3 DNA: TGTGCTAGTGGTTTCCCAGGGGACTACGAGCAGTACTTC

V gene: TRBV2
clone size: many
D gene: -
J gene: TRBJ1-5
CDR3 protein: CASSGQGQTQPQHF
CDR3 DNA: TGTGCCAGCAGTGGGCAGGGACAAACACAGCCCCAGCATTTT

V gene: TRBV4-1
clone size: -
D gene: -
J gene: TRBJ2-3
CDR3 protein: CASSQDGRANSPDTQYF
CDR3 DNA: TGCGCCAGCAGCCAAGACGGAAGGGCCAACAGCCCAGATACGCAGTATTTT

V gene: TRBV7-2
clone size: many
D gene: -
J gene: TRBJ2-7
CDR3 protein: CASSSSSVEGSYEQYF
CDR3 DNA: TGTGCCAGCAGCTCAAGCTCGGTTGAGGGTTCCTACGAGCAGTACTTC

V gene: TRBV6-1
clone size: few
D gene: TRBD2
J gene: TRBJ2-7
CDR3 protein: CASRVAGKRGGGKYEQYF
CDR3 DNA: TGTGCCAGCAGGGTAGCGGGAAAGCGGGGGGGGGGAAAGTACGAGCAGTACTTC

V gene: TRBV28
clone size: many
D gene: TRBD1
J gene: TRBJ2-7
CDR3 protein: CASSSPGQGSEQYF
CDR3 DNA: TGTGCCAGCAGTTCCCCGGGACAGGGGAGTGAGCAGTACTTC

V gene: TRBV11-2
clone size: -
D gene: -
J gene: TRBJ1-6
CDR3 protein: CASSLDLGSPLHF
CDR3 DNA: TGTGCCAGCAGCTTAGATCTTGGTTCACCCCTCCACTTT

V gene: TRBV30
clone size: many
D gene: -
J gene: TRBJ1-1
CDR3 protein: CAWSAGGEGTEAFF
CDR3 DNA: TGTGCCTGGAGTGCCGGGGGGGAGGGCACTGAAGCTTTCTTT

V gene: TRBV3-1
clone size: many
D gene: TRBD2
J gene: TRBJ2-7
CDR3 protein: CASSPSSSGRAYEQYF
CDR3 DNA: TGTGCCAGCAGCCCGAGCTCTAGCGGGAGGGCCTACGAGCAGTACTTC

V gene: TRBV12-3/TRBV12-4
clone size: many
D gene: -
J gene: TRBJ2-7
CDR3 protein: CASIGGRAPYEQYF
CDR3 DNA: TGTGCCAGCATTGGAGGCAGGGCCCCCTACGAGCAGTACTTC

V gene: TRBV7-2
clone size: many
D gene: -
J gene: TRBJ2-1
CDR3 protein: CASSSHFTSPDNEQFF
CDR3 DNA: TGTGCCAGCAGCAGTCACTTTACTAGCCCGGACAATGAGCAGTTCTTC

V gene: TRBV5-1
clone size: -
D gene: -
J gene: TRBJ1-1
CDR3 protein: CASSFRYQGGNTEAFF
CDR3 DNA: TGCGCCAGCAGCTTTCGTTACCAGGGCGGGAACACTGAAGCTTTCTTT

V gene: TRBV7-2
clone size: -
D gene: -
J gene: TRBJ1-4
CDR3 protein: CASSLGINEKLFF
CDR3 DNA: TGTGCCAGCAGCTTAGGGATTAATGAAAAACTGTTTTTT

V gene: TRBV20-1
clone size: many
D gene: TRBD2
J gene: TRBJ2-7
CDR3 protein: CSAFLGTSAYEQYF
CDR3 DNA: TGCAGTGCTTTCCTTGGGACTAGCGCCTACGAGCAGTACTTC

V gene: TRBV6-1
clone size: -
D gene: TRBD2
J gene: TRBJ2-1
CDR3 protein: CASSESAGALGGNEQFF
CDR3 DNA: TGTGCCAGCAGTGAAAGCGCGGGAGCCCTGGGGGGCAATGAGCAGTTCTTC

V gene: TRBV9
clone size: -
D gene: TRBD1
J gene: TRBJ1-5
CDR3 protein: CASSYTGETQPQHF
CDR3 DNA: TGTGCCAGCAGTTACACAGGGGAGACTCAGCCCCAGCATTTT

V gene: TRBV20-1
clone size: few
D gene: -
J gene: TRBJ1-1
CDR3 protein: CSARDLRTGNTEAFF
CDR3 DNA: TGCAGTGCTAGAGATTTAAGGACCGGGAACACTGAAGCTTTCTTT

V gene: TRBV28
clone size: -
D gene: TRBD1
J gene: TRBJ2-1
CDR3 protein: CASSVGGTGGKDEQFF
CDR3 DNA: TGTGCCAGCAGTGTAGGTGGGACAGGGGGGAAGGATGAGCAGTTCTTC

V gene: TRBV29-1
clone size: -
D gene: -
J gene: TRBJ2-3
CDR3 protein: CNVEQLAPITDTQYF
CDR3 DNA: TGCAACGTTGAGCAGCTAGCGCCGATCACAGATACGCAGTATTTT

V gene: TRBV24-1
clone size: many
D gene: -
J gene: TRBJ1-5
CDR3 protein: CATSDSGLHSNQPQHF
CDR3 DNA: TGTGCCACCAGTGACTCGGGACTGCATAGCAATCAGCCCCAGCATTTT

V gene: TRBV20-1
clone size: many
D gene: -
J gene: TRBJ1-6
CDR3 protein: CSARGVYNSPLHF
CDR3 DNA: TGCAGTGCTAGAGGGGTCTATAATTCACCCCTCCACTTT

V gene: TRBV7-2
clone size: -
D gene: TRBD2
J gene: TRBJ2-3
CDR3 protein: CASSLELAGGPDTQYF
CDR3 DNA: TGTGCCAGCAGCTTAGAACTAGCGGGAGGCCCAGATACGCAGTATTTT

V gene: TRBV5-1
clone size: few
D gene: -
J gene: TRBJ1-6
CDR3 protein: CASSLTRKDSPLHF
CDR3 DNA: TGCGCCAGCAGCTTGACTCGGAAGGATTCACCCCTCCACTTT

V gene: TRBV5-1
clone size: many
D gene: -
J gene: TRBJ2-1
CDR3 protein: CASKDSYEQFF
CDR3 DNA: TGCGCCAGTAAAGATAGCTATGAGCAGTTCTTC